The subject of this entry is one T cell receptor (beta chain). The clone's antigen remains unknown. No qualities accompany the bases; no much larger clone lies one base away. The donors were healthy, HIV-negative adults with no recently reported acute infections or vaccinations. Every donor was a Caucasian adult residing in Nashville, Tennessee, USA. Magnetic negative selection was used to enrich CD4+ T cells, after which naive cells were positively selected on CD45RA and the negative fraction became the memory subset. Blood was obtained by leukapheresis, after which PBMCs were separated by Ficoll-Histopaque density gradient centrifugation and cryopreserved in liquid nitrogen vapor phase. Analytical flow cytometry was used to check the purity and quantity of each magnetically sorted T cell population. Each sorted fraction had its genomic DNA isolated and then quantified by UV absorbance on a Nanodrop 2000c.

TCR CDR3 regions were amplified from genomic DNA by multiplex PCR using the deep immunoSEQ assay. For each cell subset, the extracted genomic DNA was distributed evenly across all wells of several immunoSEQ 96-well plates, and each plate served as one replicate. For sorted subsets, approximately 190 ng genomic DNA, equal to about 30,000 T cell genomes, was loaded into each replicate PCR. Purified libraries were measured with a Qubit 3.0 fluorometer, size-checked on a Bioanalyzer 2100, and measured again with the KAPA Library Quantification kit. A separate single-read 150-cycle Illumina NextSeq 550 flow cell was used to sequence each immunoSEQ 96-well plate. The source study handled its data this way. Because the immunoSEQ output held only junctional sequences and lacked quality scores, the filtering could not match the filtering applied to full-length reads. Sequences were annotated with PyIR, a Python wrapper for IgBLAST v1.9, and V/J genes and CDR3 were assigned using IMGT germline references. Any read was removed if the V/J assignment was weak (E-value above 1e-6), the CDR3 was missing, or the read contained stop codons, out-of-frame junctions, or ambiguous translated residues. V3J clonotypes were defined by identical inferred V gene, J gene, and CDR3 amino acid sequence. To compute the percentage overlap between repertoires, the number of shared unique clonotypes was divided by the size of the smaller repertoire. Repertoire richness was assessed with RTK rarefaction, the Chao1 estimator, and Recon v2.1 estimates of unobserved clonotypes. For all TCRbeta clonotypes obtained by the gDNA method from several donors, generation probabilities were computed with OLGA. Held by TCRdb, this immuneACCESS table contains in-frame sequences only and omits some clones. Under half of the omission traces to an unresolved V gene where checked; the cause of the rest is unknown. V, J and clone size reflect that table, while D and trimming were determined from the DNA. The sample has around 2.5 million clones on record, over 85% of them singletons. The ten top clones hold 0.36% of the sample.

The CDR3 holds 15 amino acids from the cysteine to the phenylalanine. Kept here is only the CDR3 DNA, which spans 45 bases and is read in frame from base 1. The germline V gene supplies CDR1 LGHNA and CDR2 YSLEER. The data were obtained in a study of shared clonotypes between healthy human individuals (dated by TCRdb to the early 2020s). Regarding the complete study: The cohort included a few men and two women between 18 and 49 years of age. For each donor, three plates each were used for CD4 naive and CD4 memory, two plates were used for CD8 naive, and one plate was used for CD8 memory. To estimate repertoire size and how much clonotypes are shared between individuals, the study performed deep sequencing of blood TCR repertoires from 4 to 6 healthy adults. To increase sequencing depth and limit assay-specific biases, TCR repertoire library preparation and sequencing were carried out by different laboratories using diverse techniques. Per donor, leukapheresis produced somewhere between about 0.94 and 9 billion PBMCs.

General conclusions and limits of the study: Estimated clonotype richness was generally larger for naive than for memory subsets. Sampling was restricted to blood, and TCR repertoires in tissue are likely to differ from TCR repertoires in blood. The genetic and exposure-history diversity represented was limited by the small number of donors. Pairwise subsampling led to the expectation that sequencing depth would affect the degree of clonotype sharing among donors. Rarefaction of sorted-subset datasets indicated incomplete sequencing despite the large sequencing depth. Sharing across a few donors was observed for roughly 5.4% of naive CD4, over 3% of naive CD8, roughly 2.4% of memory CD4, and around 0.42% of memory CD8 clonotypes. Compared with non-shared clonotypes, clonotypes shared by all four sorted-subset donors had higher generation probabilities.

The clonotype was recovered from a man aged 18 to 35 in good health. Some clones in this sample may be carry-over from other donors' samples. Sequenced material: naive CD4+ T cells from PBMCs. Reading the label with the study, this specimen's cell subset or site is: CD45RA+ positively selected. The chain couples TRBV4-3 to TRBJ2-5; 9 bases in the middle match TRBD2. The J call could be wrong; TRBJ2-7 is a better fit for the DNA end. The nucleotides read TGCGCCAGCAGCCAAGAAGGGCTAGCGGGAAGCGAGCAGTACTTC. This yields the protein CASSQEGLAGSEQYF.